The T cell receptor (beta chain) described here comes from a study of T cell responses to AZD1222 COVID-19 vaccine. TCRdb's table, derived via immunoSEQ multiplex PCR, lists solely in-frame clones and lacks some. The sample lists 150,000 or so clones; roughly 89% were seen once. Study findings and constraints: Spike-specific TCR depth and breadth grew after two AZD1222 doses.

To note about this clone: Antigen: not known.

Sequencing was performed on peripheral blood, taken on day 0 of AZD1222 vaccination. This receptor was taken from an adult in good health.

CDR3 protein: CASSLIGGEQYF. Here the CDR3 DNA reads TGTGCCAGCAGTTTAATCGGGGGCGAGCAGTACTTC. The V call is TRBV27, the J call TRBJ2-7, with a tentative D call TRBD2 (6 bases). The CDR3 sequence is 12 residues long. From germline, CDR1 is MNHEY and CDR2 SMNVEV (reference sequence). V lost 2 bases and J 6 bases, leaving 8 bases between the germline ends.